This passage covers 23 T cell receptor beta chains from one sample sequenced in a study of Graves' ophthalmopathy and Graves' hyperthyroidism. The authors amplified TCR beta CDR3 regions from RNA transcripts. Second-round multiplex PCR came after first-round RT-PCR with HTBI primers. A single record per CDR3 protein comes from TCRdb applying MiXCR to the multiplex PCR reads. The repertoire has about 500,000 distinct CDR3 sequences, approximately 35% of them found once; the top ten carry about 4%. Sequences were obtained from peripheral blood or thyroid tissue (not recorded which). The receptors stem from an adult man with Graves' hyperthyroidism.

As concerns this clonotype: Mismatch with germline at one junction end may stem from a read error. V usage is TRBV5-1 and J usage is TRBJ1-2, with 8 positions matching TRBD1. CDR3 length: 13 residues. Germline lookup yields CDR1 SGHRS and CDR2 YFSETQ. CDR3 region: CASSYGTGALSAF. In nucleotides, the CDR3 is TGCGCCAGCAGCTACGGGACAGGCGCCTTATCTGCCTTC.

The sample holds many counts of this clonotype. The gene calls are TRBV7-9 and TRBJ1-1; D possibly corresponds to TRBD1 (6 bases). Germline V lookup: CDR1 SEHNR, CDR2 FQNEAQ (reference sequence). The CDR3 contains 15 residues. The germline V and J ends were trimmed by 5 bases and 3 bases, with 16 bases remaining between them. CDR3 sequence reads: CASSPSRGLHTEAFF. Written as DNA, the CDR3 is TGTGCCAGCAGCCCGTCTAGGGGGTTACACACTGAAGCTTTCTTT.

This chain joins TRBV6-1 and TRBJ1-6; 9 nucleotides line up with TRBD1. CDR1 is MNHNS and CDR2 is SASEGT in the germline V gene. Unmatched junction bases numbered 11, after V lost 7 bases and J lost 10 bases. The CDR3 is made up of 15 amino acids. This CDR3 reads CASNTGTGRGSPLHF. DNA for the CDR3: TGTGCCAGCAATACCGGGACAGGGAGGGGGTCACCCCTCCACTTT.

The chain joins TRBV2 to TRBJ1-3; perhaps TRBD1 as D (5 bases). The CDR3 length is 14 residues. CDR1 SNHLY and CDR2 FYNNEI come from the germline V gene. V was clipped by 4 bases and J by 2 bases, with 9 bases between them. CDR3: CASSVRGPGNTIYF. The CDR3 coding sequence is TGTGCCAGCAGTGTACGGGGACCTGGAAACACCATATATTTT.

In this sample, this clonotype turned up many times. The V gene is TRBV7-9, the J gene TRBJ2-5; the D is unclear. Germline CDR1 reads SEHNR; CDR2 reads FQNEAQ (reference sequence). The V end lost 4 bases, the J end lost 4 bases, and 16 bases lay between the germline ends. The CDR3 length is 15 residues. DNA for the CDR3: TGTGCCAGCAGCTCGTCCAGCGTCGGCGGAGAGACCCAGTACTTC. As protein: CASSSSSVGGETQYF.

This clonotype occurred a few times. V is TRBV5-6 and J is TRBJ1-4; no clear D gene. CDR1 SGHDT and CDR2 YYEEEE come from the germline V gene. The CDR3 consists of 16 residues. The V gene lost 2 bases and the J gene lost 0 bases, with 11 bases spanning the gap. Written as DNA, the CDR3 is TGTGCCAGCAGCTTCCGAAGACTAGCAACTAATGAAAAACTGTTTTTT. Its protein product is CASSFRRLATNEKLFF. The full variable domain, its missing parts supplied by reference TRBV5-6 and TRBJ1-4, is DAGVTQSPTHLIKTRGQQVTLRCSPKSGHDTVSWYQQALGQGPQFIFQYYEEEERQRGNFPDRFSGHQFPNYSSELNVNALLLGDSALYLCASSFRRLATNEKLFFGSGTQLSVL.

The V gene is TRBV28, the J gene TRBJ1-5, with D hard to call. Trimming took 6 bases from V and 6 from J, leaving 12 bases between them. From germline, CDR1 is MDHEN and CDR2 SYDVKM. The CDR3 covers 13 residues. CDR3 bases: TGTGCCAGCAGAGAACCCATCGGTCAGCCCCAGCATTTT. Amino acid sequence: CASREPIGQPQHF. Full variable domain (remainder filled in from reference TRBV28 and TRBJ1-5): DVKVTQSSRYLVKRTGEKVFLECVQDMDHENMFWYRQDPGLGLRLIYFSYDVKMKEKGDIPEGYSVSREKKERFSLILESASTNQTSMYLCASREPIGQPQHFGDGTRLSIL.

At least ten counts were recorded for this clonotype. The chain is built from TRBV29-1 and TRBJ1-2; D perhaps matches TRBD1 (5 bases). CDR3 size: 13 residues. The germline V and J ends were trimmed by 4 bases and 2 bases, with 11 bases remaining between them. CDR1 is SQVTM and CDR2 is ANQGSEA in the germline V gene. The CDR3 DNA sequence: TGCAGCGTTGCCCGAGGGGTAAACTATGGCTACACCTTC. It encodes CSVARGVNYGYTF.

The chain has TRBV19 and TRBJ1-2; 7 bases are shared with TRBD1. The CDR3 extends over 14 amino acids. Germline CDR1 LNHDA, CDR2 SQIVND (reference sequence). After removal of 9 bases from V and 4 bases from J, the junction contained 11 bases not matched to a gene. The CDR3 nucleotides are TGTGCCAGCGGTCCCCTCCGACAGGGCTATGGCTACACCTTC. Encoded protein: CASGPLRQGYGYTF.

V and J are TRBV29-1 and TRBJ2-7, with TRBD2 matching 8 bases. The end of the DNA fits TRBJ2-1 better, so the J call may be wrong. The CDR3 spans 13 residues. Germline values: CDR1 SQVTM, CDR2 ANQGSEA. The CDR3 nucleotides are TGCAGCGTTGAAGGTAGCGGGAATATGGGGCAGTTCTTC. Protein product: CSVEGSGNMGQFF.

The chain couples TRBV13 to TRBJ1-6; D not resolved. CDR3 length equals 15 residues. Germline CDR1 is PRHDT and CDR2 is FYEKMQ (reference sequence). Trimming left V 5 bases short and J 6 bases short, with 14 bases between. The CDR3 spells CASSVTGRRNSPLHF. The CDR3 DNA reads as TGTGCCAGCAGCGTAACCGGGAGACGTAATTCACCCCTCCACTTT.

This clonotype came up once. V is TRBV30 and J is TRBJ1-1; D unresolved. The V end was cut by 1 base, the J end by 1 base, with 10 bases between. The germline CDR1 and CDR2 sequences are GTSNPN and SVGIG (reference sequence). This CDR3 is built from 14 residues. CDR3 coding DNA: TGTGCCTGGAGTGGTTGGACGGGGAACACTGAAGCTTTCTTT. This encodes CAWSGWTGNTEAFF. The variable domain in full, completed from reference TRBV30 and TRBJ1-1, reads SQTIHQWPATLVQPVGSPLSLECTVEGTSNPNLYWYRQAAGRGLQLLFYSVGIGQISSEVPQNLSASRPQDRQFILSSKKLLLSDSGFYLCAWSGWTGNTEAFFGQGTRLTVV.

This clonotype has only a few counts. V usage is TRBV6-1 and J usage is TRBJ1-1; D call uncertain. Germline loops: CDR1 MNHNS, CDR2 SASEGT. The CDR3 is 13 amino acids. Trimming removed 5 bases at V and 2 bases at J, with 9 bases between. The CDR3 DNA reads as TGTGCCAGCAGTTTACTACACAACACTGAAGCTTTCTTT. It yields the protein CASSLLHNTEAFF.

The chain uses TRBV28 and TRBJ2-7; tentatively, D is TRBD1 or TRBD2 (5 bases each). The V end was cut by 3 bases, the J end by 3 bases, with 12 bases between. Per germline, CDR1 MDHEN and CDR2 SYDVKM. The CDR3 contains 14 residues. The CDR3 sequence is CASSLPGPIYEQYF. The CDR3 coding sequence is TGTGCCAGCAGTTTGCCGGGACCGATCTACGAGCAGTACTTC. The whole variable domain, filled in from reference TRBV28 and TRBJ2-7, reads DVKVTQSSRYLVKRTGEKVFLECVQDMDHENMFWYRQDPGLGLRLIYFSYDVKMKEKGDIPEGYSVSREKKERFSLILESASTNQTSMYLCASSLPGPIYEQYFGPGTRLTVT.

This clonotype was recorded at least ten times. The chain employs TRBV29-1 and TRBJ1-2; D unclear. Per germline, CDR1 SQVTM and CDR2 ANQGSEA. There are 13 residues in the CDR3. V shed 1 base and J shed 8 bases, with 14 bases lying between them. The CDR3 nucleotides read TGCAGCGTTGAAGTAACGTGGCAGGCGGGCTACACCTTC. Translating gives CSVEVTWQAGYTF.

The chain recombines TRBV11-2 with TRBJ2-7; TRBD1 matches at 10 bases. V was pared by 5 bases and J by 3 bases, with 10 bases of the junction left unmatched. The CDR3 has 16 residues. Per the germline V gene, CDR1 is SGHAT and CDR2 is FQNNGV. The CDR3 coding sequence is TGTGCCAGCAGCAGGTCCGGGACAGGGGAACTCTACGAGCAGTACTTC. It codes for CASSRSGTGELYEQYF.

In this sample, this clonotype turned up once. This rearrangement joins TRBV10-3 to TRBJ2-3, with TRBD2 matching over 12 bases. Germline V CDR1 and CDR2: ENHRY, SYGVKD. Germline trimming cut 4 bases from V and 2 bases from J; bases unmatched to any gene: 7. The CDR3 sequence is 17 residues long. The CDR3: CAISGPSGRGNTDTQYF. DNA for the CDR3: TGTGCCATCAGTGGGCCTAGCGGGAGGGGTAACACAGATACGCAGTATTTT.

Details on this clonotype: Since a much larger clone is just one base distant, this may be a read error. The rearrangement uses TRBV5-1 and TRBJ1-6, with TRBD1 identical over 11 bases. Germline V gene lookup returns CDR1 SGHRS and CDR2 YFSETQ. The CDR3 spans 14 residues. CDR3 protein: CVSSFRDRGSPLHF. The CDR3 coding sequence is TGCGTCAGCAGCTTCCGGGACAGGGGGTCACCCCTCCACTTT. Full variable domain (outside the CDR3, taken from reference TRBV5-1 and TRBJ1-6): KAGVTQTPRYLIKTRGQQVTLSCSPISGHRSVSWYQQTPGQGLQFLFEYFSETQRNKGNFPGRFSGRQFSNSRSEMNVSTLELGDSALYLCVSSFRDRGSPLHFGNGTRLTVT.

This chain uses TRBV28 with TRBJ2-6; D possibly corresponds to TRBD2 (5 bases). With 9 bases removed from V and 0 bases from J, the gap between germline ends came to 12 bases. Germline V lookup: CDR1 MDHEN, CDR2 SYDVKM. The CDR3 loop spans 15 amino acids. The CDR3, as DNA: TGTGCCAGTACGGAGGTGCGCTCTGGGGCCAACGTCCTGACTTTC. Residues: CASTEVRSGANVLTF.

Many counts were recorded for this clonotype. V is TRBV11-2 and J is TRBJ2-5; 11 bases are a match to TRBD1. Germline values: CDR1 SGHAT, CDR2 FQNNGV. This CDR3 region has 15 residues. Unmatched junction bases numbered 7, after V lost 5 bases and J lost 5 bases. The CDR3 coding sequence is TGTGCCAGCAGCACCGCGGGGACAGGGGGGGAGACCCAGTACTTC. Translating gives CASSTAGTGGETQYF.

V usage is TRBV27 and J usage is TRBJ1-6, with unresolved D. This CDR3 contains 18 residues. V lost 6 bases, J lost 4 bases, and 22 bases lay in between. Germline V lookup: CDR1 MNHEY, CDR2 SMNVEV (reference sequence). CDR3 coding DNA: TGTGCCAGCAGCCGTACTCCGTCGGGTCTTGGATATAATTCACCCCTCCACTTT. Translated, it gives CASSRTPSGLGYNSPLHF.

This clonotype showed up many times. This chain uses TRBV11-2 with TRBJ2-7; TRBD2 agrees at 14 bases. Trimming removed 5 bases from V and 1 base from J; junction bases left unmatched: 13. The CDR3 is 19 amino acids. From germline, CDR1 is SGHAT and CDR2 FQNNGV. This CDR3 is CASSPRGGTSGSRSYEQYF. CDR3 nucleotides: TGTGCCAGCAGCCCACGGGGGGGGACTAGCGGGAGTCGTTCCTACGAGCAGTACTTC.

V gene TRBV25-1 combines with J gene TRBJ2-7; 10 nucleotides align to TRBD2. The end of the DNA is better explained by TRBJ2-1, so the J call may be wrong. The CDR3 has 15 residues. Germline V gives CDR1 MGHDK, CDR2 SYGVNS. CDR3 in DNA: TGTGCCAGCAGTCCAAGCGGGAGGGCCTACAATGAGCAGTTCTTC. Its translation is CASSPSGRAYNEQFF.